The clone carrying this T cell receptor (beta chain) appeared once. Its antigen remains unidentified. Other DNA variants within this sample encode the same CDR3. This specimen comes from a study of beta chain features in type 1 diabetes. Notes on the study in general: PCR could preferentially amplify shorter templates, alike in patients and controls.

The V end was cut by 0 bases, the J end by 2 bases, with 1 base between. This CDR3 contains 12 residues. CDR1 and CDR2 (germline): SEHNR, FQNEAQ (reference sequence). The investigators reverse transcribed all of the isolated RNA, so they sequenced expressed TCRB transcripts. Sequenced by immunoSEQ multiplex PCR; TCRdb stores in-frame clones only, minus some. In the table there are fewer than 900,000 clones, about 17% of which are singletons. The chain carries TRBV7-9 and TRBJ2-5, with no clear D. The receptor's source is a woman under 30 in good health. Sample: naive CD4+ T cells from blood. For the CDR3, the DNA is TGTGCCAGCAGCTTAGCACAAGAGACCCAGTACTTC. Protein: CASSLAQETQYF.